The sample holds a few counts of the clone carrying this T cell receptor beta chain. This CDR3 has 16 amino acids. Germline CDR1 reads SEHNR; CDR2 reads FQNEAQ (reference sequence). V was pared by 5 bases and J by 3 bases, with 6 bases of the junction left unmatched. TCRdb reanalysed the 5' RACE reads using MiXCR and keeps one entry per CDR3 protein. The data hold 250,000 to 350,000 distinct CDR3 sequences, with less than 20% observed a single time. These data come from a study of T-cell memory formation after mild COVID-19. The TCR comes from a man younger than 35 who had mild COVID-19 (a few samples of this study predate the infection). Cell type and time point are not known. The specimen was PBMCs or a T cell subset sorted from them (not recorded which). This sequence joins TRBV7-9 and TRBJ1-5; 11 bases agree with TRBD1. The CDR3 here is CASSPGQGAFNQPQHF. The CDR3 DNA follows: TGTGCCAGCAGCCCCGGACAGGGGGCCTTCAATCAGCCCCAGCATTTT.